This TCR beta chain was obtained from a study of T cell changes during pregnancy in multiple sclerosis (dated by TCRdb to the late 2010s). Looking at the study overall: The study looked at changes in the T cell repertoire across pregnancy in women with multiple sclerosis.

Library preparation used the immunoSEQ multiplex PCR assay. Drawn from immuneACCESS, this table holds only the in-frame rearrangements with V and J called that TCRdb kept. Clones are partly lost; checked studies trace under half to an unresolved V gene and leave the rest unexplained. The sample profile shows 50,000 to 60,000 clones; roughly nine tenths of them were found once. The ten largest clones add up to roughly 2% of the sample. CDR1 and CDR2, per the germline V gene, are MGHRA and YSYEKL. Between the V and J ends, shortened by 4 bases and 6 bases respectively, the junction contains 13 bases. The CDR3 has 14 amino acids, counting the end cysteine and phenylalanine. The retained sequence is limited to the CDR3, 42 bases, with the frame set at the first base. In its sample, this clone was seen a few times. Its antigen has not been determined. The sample holds no much larger clone one base away, and base qualities are not on file.

This specimen consisted of peripheral blood, obtained in the first trimester of pregnancy. The receptor chain draws on TRBV4-1 and TRBJ1-5; TRBD1 is perhaps the D gene, given 5 matching bases. This clonotype originated in a female donor in good health, enrolled as a control in a pregnancy study. The bases are TGCGCCAGCAGCCTGACAACGGGGGGTCAGCCCCAGCATTTT. It encodes CASSLTTGGQPQHF.